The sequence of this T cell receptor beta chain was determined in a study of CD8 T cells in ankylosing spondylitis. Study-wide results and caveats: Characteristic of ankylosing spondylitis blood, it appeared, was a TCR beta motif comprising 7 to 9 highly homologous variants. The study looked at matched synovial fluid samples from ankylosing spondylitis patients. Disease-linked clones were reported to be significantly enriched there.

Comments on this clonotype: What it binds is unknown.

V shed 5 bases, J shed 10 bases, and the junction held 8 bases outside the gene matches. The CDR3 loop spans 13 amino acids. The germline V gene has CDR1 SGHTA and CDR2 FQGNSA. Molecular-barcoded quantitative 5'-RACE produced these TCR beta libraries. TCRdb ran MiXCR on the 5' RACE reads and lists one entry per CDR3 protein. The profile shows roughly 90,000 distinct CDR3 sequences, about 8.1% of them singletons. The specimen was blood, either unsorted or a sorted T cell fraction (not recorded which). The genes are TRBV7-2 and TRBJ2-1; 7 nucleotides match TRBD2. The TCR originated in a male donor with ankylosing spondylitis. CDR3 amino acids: CASSRGVMGEQFF. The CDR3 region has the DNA TGTGCCAGCAGCCGGGGGGTGATGGGCGAGCAGTTCTTC. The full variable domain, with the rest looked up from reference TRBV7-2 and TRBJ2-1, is GAGVSQSPSNKVTEKGKDVELRCDPISGHTALYWYRQSLGQGLEFLIYFQGNSAPDKSGLPSDRFSAERTGGSVSTLTIQRTQQEDSAVYLCASSRGVMGEQFFGPGTRLTVL.